This T cell receptor (beta chain) stems from a study of T cell repertoires in cytomegalovirus infection. TCRdb recomputed calls from the reads with MiXCR, one row per CDR3 protein. Of 100,000 or so distinct CDR3 sequences listed, more than 15% were seen once; the top ten hold 8%. CDR3 length: 17 amino acids. The V gene's germline CDR1 is KGHSH and CDR2 LQKENI. V trimming: 0 bases; J trimming: 3 bases; junction bases outside the gene matches: 6. Sequences were obtained from PBMCs. The V call is TRBV18, the J call TRBJ2-3; TRBD2 agrees at 10 bases. This TCR was sampled from a human donor in good health (CMV status not recorded). Some clones in this sample may be carry-over from other donors' samples. In DNA form, the CDR3 reads TGTGCCAGCTCACCACCCCTAGCGGGGGCCTCTACAGATACGCAGTATTTT. Its protein product is CASSPPLAGASTDTQYF.